This TCR beta chain is from a study of T cells in localized non-small cell lung cancer (dated by TCRdb to 2018 to 2020). In the study overall: The study examined T cell repertoires in hundreds of patients with early-stage NSCLC and compared tumors with uninvolved tumor-adjacent lungs. NSCLC patients had a mean age of approximately 66 years, and 120 to 150 were male and 107 female. The cohort comprised some 220 treatment-naïve NSCLC patients with resected, localized lung tumors. The paper's findings and limits, for the study overall: Of the top 100 tumor clones, a median of roughly 56 were detected in paired uninvolved adjacent lung; roughly 29 were also among that lung's top 100. Because multi-region tumor sequencing was not performed, intratumor heterogeneity could not be ruled out. Uninvolved tumor-adjacent lung showed the highest T cell clonality, higher than tumor, which suggests more focused antigenic responses in the adjacent lung. Because of the exploratory design, TCR variables were selected using unadjusted p-values without false-discovery rate correction. Higher T cell density in blood was associated with longer overall survival, whereas higher clonality in adjacent lung was associated with shorter survival.

As regards this clone: No antigen is known for it. There are no base qualities to consult, and no much larger clone falls within one base.

TCR beta CDR3 regions were sequenced from DNA using the immunoSEQ Assay. Under the source paper's analysis protocol: T cell density was computed as TCR beta template counts normalized to usable DNA estimated by amplifying housekeeping genes. Richness was estimated with the preseqR package, extrapolating to 400,000 templates for PBMC samples and 120,000 templates for tissue samples. Clonality was defined as one minus Pielou's evenness. Differential abundance testing on productive amino-acid clonotypes, with a minimum total count of 5 and an alpha of 0.1, was used to identify tissue-enriched TCRs. The Jaccard Index and the Morisita Overlap Index were used to quantify repertoire overlap between compartments. TCR beta CDR3s were clustered by GLIPH together with public tetramer-defined viral CDR3s, and at least three viral sequences plus V-gene enrichment were required for viral motifs. TCRdb took this table from immuneACCESS and kept in-frame rearrangements with V and J called. Such tables lack part of the clones; where checked against another copy, unresolved V genes explain under half of the gap, and the rest is unexplained. D and trimming come from the DNA, and the V and J calls and clone size come from that table. Here the sample has some 11,000 clones; roughly half occur a single time. 4.2% of the sample lies in the top ten.

The CDR3 starts with the cysteine, ends with the phenylalanine, and has 15 residues. Just the 45-base CDR3 DNA is kept, in frame starting at base 1. V loses 4 bases, J loses 8 bases, and the germline ends lie 18 bases apart. CDR1 and CDR2 are read off the germline V gene as MGHRA and YSYEKL. This material consisted of lymph node tissue, taken before any cancer treatment. The chain couples TRBV4-1 to TRBJ2-1, with a tentative D gene TRBD2 over 6 matching bases. This TCR derives from a woman aged 35 to 69 with stage II squamous cell lung carcinoma. At the DNA level, the sequence is TGCGCCAGCAGCCGATCATCGGGAGTGGGGCATGAGCAGTTCTTC. The encoded protein is CASSRSSGVGHEQFF.